The clone carrying this TCR beta chain was observed a few times. The library protocol tagged individual cDNA molecules with unique molecular identifiers. TCRdb recomputed calls from the 5' RACE reads with MiXCR, one row per CDR3 protein. The table lists 75,000 to 90,000 distinct CDR3 sequences, about 13% of them singletons, with 1.1% in the top ten. These data belong to a study of early T cells in non-severe SARS-CoV-2 infection. Sequencing was done on a sample of whole blood. This receptor was identified in an adult who was a healthcare worker with PCR-confirmed SARS-CoV-2 infection or an uninfected control (not recorded which).

The CDR3 loop reads CASSSDTYGYTF. Here the CDR3 DNA reads TGTGCCAGCAGCTCCGACACCTATGGCTACACCTTC. The genes are TRBV7-9 and TRBJ1-2, with D uncertain. The CDR3 loop spans 12 amino acids. Trimming removed 4 bases at V and 4 bases at J, with 7 bases between. In germline, CDR1 is SEHNR, CDR2 FQNEAQ (reference sequence).